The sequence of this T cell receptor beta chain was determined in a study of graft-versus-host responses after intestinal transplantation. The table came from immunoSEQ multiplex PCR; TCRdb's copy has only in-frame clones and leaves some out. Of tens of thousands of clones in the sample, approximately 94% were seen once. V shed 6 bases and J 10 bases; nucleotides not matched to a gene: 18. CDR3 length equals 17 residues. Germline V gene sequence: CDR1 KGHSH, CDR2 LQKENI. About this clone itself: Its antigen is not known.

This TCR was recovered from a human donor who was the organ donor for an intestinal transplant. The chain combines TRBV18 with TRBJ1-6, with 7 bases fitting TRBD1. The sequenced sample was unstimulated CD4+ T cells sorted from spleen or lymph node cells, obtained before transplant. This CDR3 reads CASSLSTGVPHESPLHF. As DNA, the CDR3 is TGTGCCAGCTCGCTATCTACAGGGGTCCCTCATGAGTCACCCCTCCACTTT.